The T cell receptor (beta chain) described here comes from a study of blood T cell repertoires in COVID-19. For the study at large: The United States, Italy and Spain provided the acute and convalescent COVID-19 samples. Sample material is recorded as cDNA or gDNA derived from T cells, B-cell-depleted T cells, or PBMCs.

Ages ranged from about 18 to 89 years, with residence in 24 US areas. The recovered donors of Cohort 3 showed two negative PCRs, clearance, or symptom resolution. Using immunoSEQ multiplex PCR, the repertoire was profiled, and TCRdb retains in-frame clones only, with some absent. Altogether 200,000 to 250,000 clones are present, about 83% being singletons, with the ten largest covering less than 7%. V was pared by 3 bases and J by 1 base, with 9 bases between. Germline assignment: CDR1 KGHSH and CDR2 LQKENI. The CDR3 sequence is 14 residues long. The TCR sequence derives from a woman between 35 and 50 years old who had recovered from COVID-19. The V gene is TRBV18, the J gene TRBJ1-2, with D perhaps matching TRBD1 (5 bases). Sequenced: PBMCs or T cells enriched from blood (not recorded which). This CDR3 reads CASSPSQGNYGYTF. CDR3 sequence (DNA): TGTGCCAGCTCACCGAGCCAGGGTAACTATGGCTACACCTTC.